These T cell receptor beta chains were read from a single sample in a study of blood T cell repertoires in COVID-19. Sequencing was performed with immunoSEQ multiplex PCR; in TCRdb, only in-frame clones are kept and a portion is missing. The data contain approximately 160,000 clones, around nine tenths of them singletons. Material for sequencing was peripheral blood. The receptors derive from a man aged 55 to 70 with COVID-19, enrolled during active disease. Each CDR3 is given with its conserved first and last residue. A D gene is named only where the DNA matches it firmly. The size of a clone is reported for some rows only, either as once, few or many, or as a class for expanded clones.

TRBV18	TRBJ1-2	NA	TRBD1	CASSPGTGTGVYGYTF	TGTGCCAGCTCACCAGGTACCGGGACAGGGGTGTACGGCTACACCTTC
TRBV6-5	TRBJ1-2	NA	NA	CASSLSGPLSLSYTF	TGTGCCAGCAGCCTCAGCGGCCCCCTTAGTCTGAGTTACACCTTC
TRBV29-1	TRBJ1-5	once	TRBD1	CSVMTGTGGSNQPQHF	TGCAGCGTGATGACCGGGACAGGGGGTAGCAATCAGCCCCAGCATTTT
TRBV24-1	TRBJ1-2	NA	TRBD1	CATSDRTGGRYGYTF	TGTGCCACCAGTGATCGGACAGGGGGTAGATATGGCTACACCTTC
TRBV4-2	TRBJ2-3	NA	NA	CASSQFIGASTDTQYF	TGTGCCAGCAGCCAATTTATAGGGGCGAGTACAGATACGCAGTATTTT
TRBV28	TRBJ1-4	NA	NA	CATRSYRTARLFF	TGTGCCACGAGATCTTACCGGACAGCCCGACTGTTTTTT
TRBV19	TRBJ2-1	NA	TRBD1	CASRPGQGIARSYNEQFF	TGTGCCAGTAGACCGGGACAGGGGATTGCGAGGTCCTACAATGAGCAGTTCTTC
TRBV10-3	TRBJ2-3	NA	NA	CAISEDYPDTQYF	TGTGCCATCAGTGAGGACTACCCAGATACGCAGTATTTT
TRBV5-1	TRBJ2-7	NA	TRBD2	CASSVSGETSYEQYF	TGCGCCAGCAGCGTTAGCGGGGAAACCTCCTACGAGCAGTACTTC
TRBV7-6	TRBJ2-2	NA	TRBD2	CASSFSGGAGGELFF	TGTGCCAGCAGCTTTAGCGGGGGGGCCGGCGGGGAGCTGTTTTTT
TRBV7-2	TRBJ1-6	NA	NA	CASSLEGATNSPLHF	TGTGCCAGCAGCTTAGAAGGGGCTACGAATTCACCCCTCCACTTT
TRBV20-1	TRBJ1-1	few	NA	CSARLGAEAFF	TGCAGTGCTAGGCTGGGGGCAGAAGCTTTCTTT
TRBV24-1	TRBJ2-5	NA	TRBD1	CATSGAGGTYETQYF	TGTGCCACCAGTGGGGCAGGGGGCACCTATGAGACCCAGTACTTC
TRBV3-1/TRBV3-2	TRBJ2-5	NA	TRBD2	CASKGSGLVSETQYF	TGTGCCAGCAAGGGTAGCGGGTTGGTGTCGGAGACCCAGTACTTC
TRBV10-3	TRBJ1-2	once	TRBD1	CAISESGQDYGYTF	TGTGCCATCAGTGAGTCGGGACAGGACTATGGCTACACCTTC
TRBV11-2	TRBJ2-5	NA	TRBD1	CASRGQGVETQYF	TGTGCCAGCAGGGGACAGGGGGTCGAGACCCAGTACTTC
TRBV6-6	TRBJ2-7	NA	TRBD2	CASRRVLAGVYEQYF	TGTGCCAGCAGACGTGTTCTAGCGGGAGTCTACGAGCAGTACTTC
TRBV6-5	TRBJ2-7	once	NA	CATEPDSGSYEQYF	TGTGCCACTGAGCCGGATTCGGGGTCCTACGAGCAGTACTTC
TRBV30	TRBJ1-5	NA	TRBD1	CAWGTGARGQPQHF	TGTGCCTGGGGGACAGGGGCAAGGGGTCAGCCCCAGCATTTT
TRBV7-9	TRBJ1-5	NA	NA	CASSLQENQPQHF	TGTGCCAGCAGCTTACAGGAAAATCAGCCCCAGCATTTT
TRBV29-1	TRBJ2-5	NA	NA	CSVDPDRKETQYF	TGCAGCGTTGACCCGGACAGAAAAGAGACCCAGTACTTC
TRBV6-5	TRBJ1-2	NA	NA	CASSYDVAGSGYTF	TGTGCCAGCAGTTATGATGTCGCAGGGTCTGGCTACACCTTC
TRBV9	TRBJ1-4	NA	NA	CASSVAGGGNEKLFF	TGTGCCAGCAGCGTAGCAGGTGGGGGCAATGAAAAACTGTTTTTT
TRBV19	TRBJ1-3	few	NA	CASSIASGPGNTIYF	TGTGCCAGTAGTATCGCATCAGGGCCTGGAAACACCATATATTTT
TRBV6-6	TRBJ1-4	once	TRBD1	CASSYSIGTGGIRLFF	TGTGCCAGCAGTTACTCGATTGGGACAGGGGGCATTCGGCTGTTTTTT
TRBV5-1	TRBJ2-7	NA	NA	CASSFSLGGSYEQYF	TGCGCCAGCAGCTTCTCCCTGGGGGGCTCCTACGAGCAGTACTTC
TRBV4-2	TRBJ1-1	few	TRBD1	CASSQDWQGVNTEAFF	TGTGCCAGCAGCCAAGATTGGCAGGGGGTGAACACTGAAGCTTTCTTT
TRBV29-1	TRBJ2-1	NA	TRBD2	CSVGSLGGELAGDEQFF	TGCAGCGTTGGGAGCCTCGGTGGAGAACTAGCGGGAGATGAGCAGTTCTTC